These T cell receptor beta chains were read from a single sample in a study of blood T cell repertoires in COVID-19. Only in-frame clones appear in the TCRdb table, and some are missing; sequencing was by immunoSEQ multiplex PCR. The table records some 240,000 clones, 75% to 90% of them present only once. Sequenced sample: peripheral blood. These receptors originate from a woman aged 55-70 years with active or convalescent COVID-19. Both conserved end residues are part of each CDR3. Each record gives: clone size, D gene, V gene, J gene, CDR3 protein, CDR3 DNA. A D gene is named only where the DNA matches it firmly. Where a row states a size, it is once, few, many or the class of an expanded clone; other rows omit it.

>-|TRBD1|TRBV27|TRBJ1-1
CASSPRTGHSEAFF
TGTGCCAGCTCTCCCCGGACAGGGCATAGTGAAGCTTTCTTT
>-|TRBD1|TRBV6-5|TRBJ2-7
CASSDPGTGADEQYF
TGTGCCAGCAGCGACCCCGGGACAGGGGCCGACGAGCAGTACTTC
>-|-|TRBV12-3/TRBV12-4|TRBJ1-4
CASSLAGEKLFF
TGTGCCAGCAGTTTAGCGGGCGAAAAACTGTTTTTT
>-|TRBD2|TRBV7-6|TRBJ2-2
CASRGAGGAGELFF
TGTGCCAGCCGCGGAGCGGGGGGCGCCGGGGAGCTGTTTTTT
>-|TRBD1|TRBV7-9|TRBJ1-2
CASSSTGGADGYTF
TGTGCCAGCAGCTCGACAGGGGGCGCGGATGGCTACACCTTC
>-|TRBD1|TRBV19|TRBJ1-4
CASSRDRGGEKLFF
TGTGCCAGTAGCAGAGACAGGGGAGGGGAAAAACTGTTTTTT
>-|TRBD1|TRBV6-2/TRBV6-3|TRBJ1-1
CASSLYWTGANTEAFF
TGTGCCAGCAGTTTATATTGGACAGGGGCAAACACTGAAGCTTTCTTT
>-|TRBD1|TRBV5-4|TRBJ1-3
CASSWTGENTIYF
TGTGCCAGCAGCTGGACAGGGGAGAACACCATATATTTT
>-|-|TRBV15|TRBJ2-5
CATSFLQVQETQYF
TGTGCCACCAGCTTCCTTCAGGTTCAAGAGACCCAGTACTTC
>-|TRBD1|TRBV2|TRBJ1-2
CASGGQAKGKDGYTF
TGTGCCAGCGGGGGACAGGCGAAGGGAAAGGATGGCTACACCTTC
>-|-|TRBV27|TRBJ1-1
CASSSPPGTEAFF
TGTGCCAGCAGTTCCCCCCCAGGGACTGAAGCTTTCTTT
>-|-|TRBV25-1|TRBJ1-2
CASSDHKGANYGYTF
TGTGCCAGCAGTGACCACAAGGGGGCTAACTATGGCTACACCTTC
>-|-|TRBV19|TRBJ2-7
CASSLFQSDEQYF
TGTGCCAGTAGTCTGTTTCAGTCCGACGAGCAGTACTTC
>few|TRBD1|TRBV6-5|TRBJ1-6
CASRGTGESPLHF
TGTGCCAGCAGGGGGACAGGCGAGTCACCCCTCCACTTT
>-|TRBD2|TRBV5-1|TRBJ2-3
CASSFLGGDTQYF
TGCGCCAGCAGCTTTCTCGGGGGGGATACGCAGTATTTT
>once|-|TRBV7-2|TRBJ1-1
CASSLAGAQGNTEAFF
TGTGCCAGCAGCTTAGCGGGGGCGCAGGGGAACACTGAAGCTTTCTTT
>-|TRBD2|TRBV2|TRBJ2-3
CASSTPRRGGADTQYF
TGTGCCAGCAGTACCCCGAGGCGGGGGGGGGCAGATACGCAGTATTTT
>-|TRBD1|TRBV19|TRBJ1-5
CASSSDRGNQPQHF
TGTGCCAGTAGCTCCGACAGGGGGAATCAGCCCCAGCATTTT
>-|-|TRBV6-1|TRBJ2-1
CASSGIRTATPYNEQFF
TGTGCCAGCAGTGGGATTCGGACAGCCACGCCTTACAATGAGCAGTTCTTC
>-|TRBD1|TRBV3-1/TRBV3-2|TRBJ1-6
CASSLRTGGGSPLHF
TGTGCCAGCAGCCTTCGGACAGGGGGCGGTTCACCCCTCCACTTT
>-|TRBD1|TRBV5-1|TRBJ1-2
CASSLTGTAYGYTF
TGCGCCAGCAGCTTGACCGGGACAGCATATGGCTACACCTTC
>-|TRBD1|TRBV7-9|TRBJ2-3
CASSRTLAGTGIPDTQYF
TGTGCCAGCAGCCGCACCCTTGCCGGGACAGGGATTCCGGATACGCAGTATTTT
>-|-|TRBV7-8|TRBJ1-2
CASSMIQGTNYGYTF
TGTGCCAGCAGCATGATACAGGGAACTAACTATGGCTACACCTTC
>-|-|TRBV2|TRBJ1-5
CASSGQGGNQPQHF
TGTGCCAGCAGTGGGCAGGGTGGGAATCAGCCCCAGCATTTT
>-|-|TRBV5-1|TRBJ1-2
CASSSEPGPNYGYTF
TGCGCCAGCAGCTCGGAACCAGGGCCTAACTATGGCTACACCTTC
>few|-|TRBV28|TRBJ1-5
CASSSRLLNQPQHF
TGTGCCAGCAGTAGCAGACTATTAAATCAGCCCCAGCATTTT
>-|TRBD2|TRBV29-1|TRBJ2-7
CSVEGWRGTYEQYF
TGCAGCGTTGAGGGGTGGCGGGGGACCTACGAGCAGTACTTC
>-|-|TRBV6-1|TRBJ1-3
CASSERGMPSGNTIYF
TGTGCCAGCAGTGAACGGGGAATGCCCTCTGGAAACACCATATATTTT
>-|TRBD1|TRBV6-5|TRBJ1-4
CASRDRPNEKLFF
TGTGCCAGCAGGGACAGGCCCAATGAAAAACTGTTTTTT
>-|TRBD1|TRBV19|TRBJ2-3
CASSIGTGASTDTQYF
TGTGCCAGTAGTATAGGGACAGGGGCTAGCACAGATACGCAGTATTTT
>-|-|TRBV29-1|TRBJ1-1
CSVRRSVNTEAFF
TGCAGCGTCCGCCGGTCTGTGAACACTGAAGCTTTCTTT
>-|TRBD1|TRBV19|TRBJ1-1
CASSTGQGNTEAFF
TGTGCCAGTAGTACGGGACAGGGCAACACTGAAGCTTTCTTT
>-|TRBD1|TRBV19|TRBJ2-1
CASSRGLDRGAYNEQFF
TGTGCCAGTAGTAGGGGGCTTGACAGGGGGGCCTACAATGAGCAGTTCTTC
>once|-|TRBV4-2|TRBJ2-3
CASSQGDDPTLTDTQYF
TGTGCCAGCAGCCAGGGAGACGATCCCACCTTGACAGATACGCAGTATTTT
>-|TRBD1|TRBV2|TRBJ1-2
CASSRDSPYGYTF
TGTGCCAGCAGTCGGGACAGCCCCTATGGCTACACCTTC
>-|TRBD1|TRBV6-6|TRBJ1-5
CASRGTAYSNQPQHF
TGTGCCAGCAGGGGGACAGCCTATAGCAATCAGCCCCAGCATTTT
>-|TRBD2|TRBV28|TRBJ2-5
CASSPPQRGAQETQYF
TGTGCCAGCAGCCCCCCTCAGCGGGGGGCCCAAGAGACCCAGTACTTC
>-|-|TRBV21-1|TRBJ2-7
CASLPGRGPTYEQYF
TGTGCCAGCTTACCCGGGCGGGGGCCCACCTACGAGCAGTACTTC
>-|TRBD1|TRBV10-3|TRBJ1-4
CAIRRGQGNEKLFF
TGTGCCATCAGAAGGGGACAGGGAAATGAAAAACTGTTTTTT
>-|TRBD1|TRBV27|TRBJ1-6
CASSLYQGANSPLHF
TGTGCCAGCAGTTTATATCAGGGGGCAAATTCACCCCTCCACTTT
>-|TRBD1|TRBV19|TRBJ2-7
CASRRDRGYEQYF
TGTGCCAGTAGGAGGGACAGGGGCTACGAGCAGTACTTC
>few|TRBD1|TRBV29-1|TRBJ2-7
CSVEDGQGYEQYF
TGCAGCGTGGAAGATGGACAGGGCTACGAGCAGTACTTC
>-|-|TRBV7-3|TRBJ1-5
CASSLQGRGGPQHF
TGTGCCAGCAGCTTACAGGGTCGCGGGGGGCCCCAGCATTTT
>-|TRBD1|TRBV14|TRBJ1-4
CASSPWTGFDEKLFF
TGTGCCAGCAGCCCCTGGACAGGGTTTGATGAAAAACTGTTTTTT
>once|-|TRBV5-1|TRBJ1-2
CASSFGTEGYGYTF
TGCGCCAGCAGCTTTGGGACGGAGGGCTATGGCTACACCTTC
>-|TRBD1|TRBV2|TRBJ1-1
CASSETGDREISEAFF
TGTGCCAGCAGTGAAACCGGGGACAGGGAGATTTCTGAAGCTTTCTTT
>-|TRBD1|TRBV2|TRBJ2-1
CASSEGQGRSYNEQFF
TGTGCCAGCAGTGAAGGACAGGGGCGCTCCTACAATGAGCAGTTCTTC
>-|-|TRBV5-8|TRBJ2-2
CASGHWAGPNTGELFF
TGTGCCAGCGGCCATTGGGCGGGACCGAACACCGGGGAGCTGTTTTTT
>once|-|TRBV30|TRBJ2-5
CAWSSTLEALGTQYF
TGTGCCTGGAGTTCGACTCTCGAGGCCCTAGGGACCCAGTACTTC
>-|-|TRBV7-8|TRBJ1-1
CASSDVGGQGAFF
TGTGCCAGCAGCGACGTGGGAGGGCAAGGAGCTTTCTTT
>-|TRBD1|TRBV30|TRBJ2-7
CACGGQGAYEQYF
TGTGCCTGCGGTGGACAGGGGGCCTACGAGCAGTACTTC
>few|TRBD2|TRBV11-2|TRBJ2-7
CASSRGEFKPYEQYF
TGTGCCAGCAGCCGGGGGGAATTTAAGCCCTACGAGCAGTACTTC
>-|TRBD1|TRBV12-5|TRBJ1-5
CASGLDRWTGQGYSNQPQHF
TGTGCTAGTGGTTTGGACCGCTGGACAGGGCAGGGGTATAGCAATCAGCCCCAGCATTTT
>-|TRBD2|TRBV4-3|TRBJ2-5
CASSQGGRGVETQYF
TGCGCCAGCAGCCAAGGTGGGCGGGGGGTTGAGACCCAGTACTTC
>-|TRBD2|TRBV7-8|TRBJ2-3
CASSPSSGGASDTQYF
TGTGCCAGCAGCCCGAGCAGCGGGGGGGCCTCAGATACGCAGTATTTT
>-|-|TRBV30|TRBJ2-7
CAWSWGQVYEQYF
TGTGCCTGGAGTTGGGGGCAGGTCTACGAGCAGTACTTC
>once|-|TRBV28|TRBJ1-1
CASSLGLGVNTEAFF
TGTGCCAGCAGTTTGGGTTTGGGCGTAAACACTGAAGCTTTCTTT
>-|-|TRBV7-9|TRBJ1-4
CASSLGGSEKLFF
TGTGCCAGCAGCTTAGGCGGGAGCGAAAAACTGTTTTTT